The rows below give T cell receptor beta chains drawn from one sample of a study of CD8 T cells in Susac syndrome. TCRdb independently ran MiXCR on the immunoSEQ multiplex PCR reads; one entry per CDR3 protein. The sample lists under 350,000 distinct CDR3 sequences, approximately 90% occurring once. The sample consisted of CD4+ T cells from PBMCs. The receptor source for this set is a human donor with multiple sclerosis. Both conserved end residues are part of each CDR3. A D gene is named only where the DNA matches it firmly. Size is stated for part of the rows, as once, few or many counts, or as a class when the clone is expanded.

TRBJ2-2,NA,TRBD2,TRBV15,CATSRDLASGRTGELFF,TGTGCCACCAGCAGAGATCTGGCTAGCGGGAGAACCGGGGAGCTGTTTTTT
TRBJ1-2,NA,TRBD1,TRBV6-5,CASSYLRTGTYGYTF,TGTGCCAGCAGTTACCTAAGGACAGGGACCTATGGCTACACCTTC
TRBJ2-1,NA,TRBD2,TRBV6-5,CASSYSGLAGVSSYNEQFF,TGTGCCAGCAGTTACTCGGGACTAGCGGGAGTTTCCTCCTACAATGAGCAGTTCTTC
TRBJ2-7,NA,NA,TRBV2,CASRGGTYEQYF,TGTGCCAGCAGGGGCGGGACCTACGAGCAGTACTTC
TRBJ2-3,NA,NA,TRBV29-1,CSVGGTSSTDTQYF,TGCAGCGTTGGAGGGACCTCTAGCACAGATACGCAGTATTTT
TRBJ2-6,NA,TRBD2,TRBV4-2,CASTLSGTSSGANVLTF,TGTGCCAGCACCCTCAGCGGGACGTCCTCTGGGGCCAACGTCCTGACTTTC
TRBJ1-5,NA,NA,TRBV6-6,CASSYSSDNQPQHF,TGTGCCAGCAGTTACTCGAGCGATAATCAGCCCCAGCATTTT
TRBJ2-7,NA,NA,TRBV5-1,CASSLDRVTYEQYF,TGCGCCAGCAGCTTAGACAGAGTTACCTACGAGCAGTACTTC
TRBJ2-7,NA,NA,TRBV20-1,CSASVGGIKYF,TGCAGTGCTTCGGTGGGTGGGATCAAGTACTTC
TRBJ2-7,NA,TRBD1,TRBV20-1,CSARDFGTAHYEQYF,TGCAGTGCTAGAGATTTCGGGACAGCCCACTACGAGCAGTACTTC
TRBJ1-1,NA,NA,TRBV25-1,CASVINTEAFF,TGTGCCAGTGTAATAAACACTGAAGCTTTCTTT
TRBJ1-2,few,NA,TRBV20-1,CSVRDRANYGYTF,TGCAGTGTCAGGGACCGAGCTAACTATGGCTACACCTTC
TRBJ1-1,once,NA,TRBV19,CASSIFPINTEAFF,TGTGCCAGTAGTATTTTCCCCATTAACACTGAAGCTTTCTTT
TRBJ2-5,NA,NA,TRBV6-1,CASSEVSGQETQYF,TGTGCCAGCAGTGAAGTCAGCGGACAAGAGACCCAGTACTTC
TRBJ2-3,NA,NA,TRBV18,CASSPSLPPDTQYF,TGTGCCAGCTCTCCCAGCCTACCCCCAGATACGCAGTATTTT
TRBJ1-1,NA,TRBD1,TRBV7-2,CASSGRDRGNTEAFF,TGTGCCAGCAGCGGGCGGGACAGGGGGAACACTGAAGCTTTCTTT
TRBJ2-6,NA,NA,TRBV10-3,CAISGFGDLNVLTF,TGTGCCATCAGTGGTTTCGGGGACCTAAACGTCCTGACTTTC
TRBJ2-7,NA,TRBD2,TRBV11-1,CASSYGRGTYEQYF,TGTGCCAGCAGCTACGGGAGGGGAACCTACGAGCAGTACTTC
TRBJ2-3,NA,TRBD2,TRBV6-1,CASTLAGEDDTQYF,TGTGCCAGCACACTAGCGGGAGAGGATGATACGCAGTATTTT
TRBJ2-7,few,NA,TRBV6-1,CASRIRDFSYEQYF,TGTGCCAGCAGGATCCGGGACTTCTCCTACGAGCAGTACTTC
TRBJ2-1,NA,TRBD2,TRBV14,CASSQERVAGGILNEQFF,TGTGCCAGCAGCCAAGAACGAGTGGCGGGAGGGATCCTCAATGAGCAGTTCTTC
TRBJ2-2,NA,NA,TRBV7-9,CASSVRDNTGELFF,TGTGCCAGCAGCGTCCGGGACAACACCGGGGAGCTGTTTTTT
TRBJ1-3,NA,NA,TRBV10-3,CAMSSGNTIYF,TGTGCCATGTCCTCTGGAAACACCATATATTTT
TRBJ2-1,NA,TRBD2,TRBV7-8,CASSTFGGSSYNEQFF,TGTGCCAGCAGCACATTCGGCGGGAGCTCCTACAATGAGCAGTTCTTC
TRBJ1-4,NA,NA,TRBV29-1,CSVPGTSNEKLFF,TGCAGCGTACCCGGGACAAGTAATGAAAAACTGTTTTTT
TRBJ2-5,once,TRBD2,TRBV27,CASIRLLAGGRPLGTQYF,TGTGCCAGCATCCGCCTACTAGCGGGGGGCCGTCCTCTAGGGACCCAGTACTTC
TRBJ2-7,NA,NA,TRBV24-1,CATSDPRQGGNYEQYF,TGTGCCACCAGTGATCCTCGACAGGGCGGGAACTACGAGCAGTACTTC
TRBJ1-5,NA,NA,TRBV2,CASNEAEYSNQPQHF,TGTGCCAGCAATGAGGCGGAATATAGCAATCAGCCCCAGCATTTT
TRBJ2-7,NA,TRBD2,TRBV6-5,CASSRFSGAAYEQYF,TGTGCCAGCAGTCGATTTAGCGGGGCCGCCTACGAGCAGTACTTC
TRBJ2-5,NA,NA,TRBV5-5,CASSLGRVEETQYF,TGTGCCAGCAGCTTGGGTCGGGTTGAAGAGACCCAGTACTTC
TRBJ2-7,NA,TRBD1,TRBV12-3/TRBV12-4,CASSLMGTGSYEQYF,TGTGCCAGCAGTTTAATGGGGACAGGGTCCTACGAGCAGTACTTC
TRBJ1-1,NA,NA,TRBV6-5,CASSYSGSGSSEAFF,TGTGCCAGCAGTTACTCGGGGTCAGGGTCCTCTGAAGCTTTCTTT
TRBJ2-2,NA,NA,TRBV12-3/TRBV12-4,CASSLAGVAGELFF,TGTGCCAGCAGTTTAGCGGGGGTTGCCGGGGAGCTGTTTTTT
TRBJ1-6,once,NA,TRBV6-2/TRBV6-3,CASSPQAVLHF,TGTGCCAGCAGCCCTCAAGCGGTGCTCCACTTT
TRBJ2-7,NA,NA,TRBV20-1,CSARDRARSYEQYF,TGCAGTGCTAGAGATCGGGCTAGATCCTACGAGCAGTACTTC
TRBJ1-4,NA,TRBD1,TRBV4-1,CASSPGQGEEKLFF,TGCGCCAGCAGCCCGGGACAGGGGGAAGAAAAACTGTTTTTT
TRBJ2-3,NA,NA,TRBV27,CASSLSRVITDTQYF,TGTGCCAGCAGTTTATCCCGGGTGATCACAGATACGCAGTATTTT
TRBJ1-1,NA,NA,TRBV12-3/TRBV12-4,CASSPSNQNTEAFF,TGTGCCAGCAGCCCGTCAAATCAAAACACTGAAGCTTTCTTT
TRBJ1-2,NA,TRBD1,TRBV20-1,CSAARQGARYGGYTF,TGCAGTGCTGCCCGACAGGGGGCGCGGTACGGTGGCTACACCTTC
TRBJ1-2,once,NA,TRBV7-9,CASSLGGVYGYTF,TGTGCCAGCAGCCTGGGGGGCGTCTATGGCTACACCTTC
TRBJ2-3,NA,NA,TRBV20-1,CSAKEGSQPPHTQYF,TGCAGTGCTAAGGAGGGGTCTCAGCCCCCCCATACGCAGTATTTT
TRBJ2-1,NA,NA,TRBV3-1,CASSHRGLATYNEQFF,TGTGCCAGCAGCCACAGGGGCCTAGCGACCTACAATGAGCAGTTCTTC
TRBJ2-7,NA,NA,TRBV10-3,CAISDGERYEQYF,TGTGCCATCAGTGATGGGGAAAGGTACGAGCAGTACTTC
TRBJ1-3,NA,TRBD1,TRBV6-5,CASSYRGLGNTIYF,TGTGCCAGCAGTTACAGGGGGCTTGGAAACACCATATATTTT
TRBJ1-2,NA,NA,TRBV5-1,CASSFEGIRGYTF,TGCGCCAGCAGCTTCGAGGGAATAAGAGGCTACACCTTC